This TCR beta chain was identified in a study of T cells in Graves' hyperthyroidism and ophthalmopathy. Losses at the gene ends were 0 bases for V and 1 base for J; bases not matched to a gene: 4. Germline V gene lookup returns CDR1 LGHNA and CDR2 YNFKEQ. The CDR3 is made up of 16 amino acids. The table lists this clonotype with a count of one. Individuals with ophthalmopathy presented a Clinical Activity Score of at least 3, a NOSPECS grade of at least 4 and a duration under 3 months. Lactation, pregnancy, other autoimmune disease or uncontrolled infection led to exclusion of patients. Researchers took RNA transcripts and amplified the TCR beta CDR3 regions from them. The study used the HTBI primer set for a first-round RT-PCR of the TCR CDR3. TCRdb itself ran the multiplex PCR reads through MiXCR, one entry per CDR3 protein. This sample yields about 600,000 distinct CDR3 sequences, of which around 16% are seen a single time; around 3.5% belongs to the top ten.

The rearrangement uses TRBV4-2 and TRBJ2-7; TRBD1 matches 9 bases. The receptor's source is a woman in her thirties or forties with Graves' ophthalmopathy. Sequenced input: blood. As DNA, the CDR3 is TGTGCCAGCAGCCAAGAGGCGACAGGGGGTTCCTACGAGCAGTACTTC. Translated: CASSQEATGGSYEQYF.